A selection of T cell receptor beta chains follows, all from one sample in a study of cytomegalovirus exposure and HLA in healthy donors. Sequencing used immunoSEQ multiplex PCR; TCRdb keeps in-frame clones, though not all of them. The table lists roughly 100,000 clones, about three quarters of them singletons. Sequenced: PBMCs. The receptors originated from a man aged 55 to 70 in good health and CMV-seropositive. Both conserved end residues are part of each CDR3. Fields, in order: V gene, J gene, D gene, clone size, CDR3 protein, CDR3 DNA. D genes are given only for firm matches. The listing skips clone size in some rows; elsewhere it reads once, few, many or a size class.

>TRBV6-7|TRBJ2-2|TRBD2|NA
CASSALAGENTGELFF
TGTGCCAGCAGTGCACTAGCGGGGGAAAACACCGGGGAGCTGTTTTTT
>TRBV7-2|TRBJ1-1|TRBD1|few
CASSSGQATEAFF
TGTGCCAGCAGCTCCGGACAGGCCACTGAAGCTTTCTTT
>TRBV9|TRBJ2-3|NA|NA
CASRATTDTQYF
TGTGCCAGCAGGGCAACCACAGATACGCAGTATTTT
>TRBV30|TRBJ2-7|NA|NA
CAWSVQWEQYF
TGTGCCTGGAGCGTACAATGGGAGCAGTACTTC
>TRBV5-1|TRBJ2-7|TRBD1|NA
CASSLAGQGSSEQYF
TGCGCCAGCAGCTTGGCCGGACAGGGATCTAGTGAGCAGTACTTC
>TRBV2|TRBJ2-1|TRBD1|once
CASRRRTGVTTNEQFF
TGTGCCAGCAGGCGGCGGACAGGGGTGACGACGAATGAGCAGTTCTTC
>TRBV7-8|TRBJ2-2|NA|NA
CASSFPGRTGELFF
TGTGCCAGCAGCTTTCCAGGGAGGACCGGGGAGCTGTTTTTT
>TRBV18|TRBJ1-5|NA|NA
CASSPGSDQPQHF
TGTGCCAGCTCACCAGGTAGCGATCAGCCCCAGCATTTT
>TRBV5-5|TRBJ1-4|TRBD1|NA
CASSRWTGRDEKLFF
TGTGCCAGCAGCCGCTGGACAGGGAGAGATGAAAAACTGTTTTTT
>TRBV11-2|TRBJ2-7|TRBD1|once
CASSPGQGSEQYF
TGTGCCAGCAGCCCGGGACAGGGATCCGAGCAGTACTTC
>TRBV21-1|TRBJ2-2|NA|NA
CASSKGTSGRTGELFF
TGTGCCAGCAGCAAAGGGACTAGCGGACGTACCGGGGAGCTGTTTTTT
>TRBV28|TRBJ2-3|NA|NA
CASTPRGGASDTQYF
TGTGCCAGCACCCCTAGGGGGGGGGCCTCAGATACGCAGTATTTT
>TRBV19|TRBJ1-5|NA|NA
CASSIGTRGPNQPQHF
TGTGCCAGTAGTATCGGGACCAGGGGCCCCAATCAGCCCCAGCATTTT
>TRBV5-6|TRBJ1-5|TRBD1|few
CASSKTGGMRGTQHF
TGTGCCAGCAGCAAAACAGGGGGGATGCGAGGGACCCAGCATTTT
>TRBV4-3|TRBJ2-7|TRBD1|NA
CASSHEPLPGQSSEQYF
TGCGCCAGCAGCCACGAACCACTACCGGGACAGTCGTCCGAGCAGTACTTC
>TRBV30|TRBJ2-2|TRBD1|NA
CAWRGTGNTGELFF
TGTGCCTGGAGGGGGACAGGGAACACCGGGGAGCTGTTTTTT
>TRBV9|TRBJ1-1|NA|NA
CASGAGSNTEAFF
TGTGCCAGCGGGGCGGGGTCGAACACTGAAGCTTTCTTT
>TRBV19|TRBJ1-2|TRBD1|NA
CASSLGQGAKGYTF
TGTGCCAGTAGTCTGGGACAGGGGGCGAAGGGCTACACCTTC
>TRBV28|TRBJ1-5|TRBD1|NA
CASILGQGTQPQHF
TGTGCCAGCATCCTCGGACAGGGAACTCAGCCCCAGCATTTT
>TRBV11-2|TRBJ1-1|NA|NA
CASSQMGLNTEAFF
TGTGCCAGCAGCCAGATGGGCCTGAACACTGAAGCTTTCTTT
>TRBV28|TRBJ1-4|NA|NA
CASSSNKGSFSREKLFF
TGTGCCAGCAGCTCCAATAAAGGGAGCTTTTCTCGGGAAAAACTGTTTTTT
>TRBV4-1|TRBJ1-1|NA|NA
CASTPGRGAHSPEAFF
TGCGCCAGCACCCCAGGGAGGGGGGCGCATTCCCCTGAAGCTTTCTTT
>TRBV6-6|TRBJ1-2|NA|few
CASSTRDWYVDYGYTF
TGTGCCAGCAGTACCCGGGACTGGTATGTGGACTATGGCTACACCTTC
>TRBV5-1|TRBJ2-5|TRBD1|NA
CASSSGQGSGETQYF
TGCGCCAGCAGCTCCGGACAGGGATCGGGAGAGACCCAGTACTTC
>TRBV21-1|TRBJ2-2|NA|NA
CASSKAGKKTGQTGELFF
TGTGCCAGCAGCAAAGCGGGAAAAAAGACAGGGCAGACCGGGGAGCTGTTTTTT
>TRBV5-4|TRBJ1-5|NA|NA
CASSPGLSQPQHF
TGTGCCAGCAGCCCCGGACTATCTCAGCCCCAGCATTTT